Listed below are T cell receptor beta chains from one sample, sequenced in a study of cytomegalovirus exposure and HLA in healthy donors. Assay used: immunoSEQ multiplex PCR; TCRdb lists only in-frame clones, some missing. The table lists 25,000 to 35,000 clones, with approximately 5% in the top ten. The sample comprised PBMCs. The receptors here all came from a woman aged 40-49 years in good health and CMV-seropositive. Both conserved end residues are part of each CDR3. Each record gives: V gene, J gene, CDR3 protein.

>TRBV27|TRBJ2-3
CASSGTSGSTDTQYF
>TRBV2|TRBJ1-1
CASRTQVNTEAFF
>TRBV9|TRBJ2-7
CASSPNSNYEQYF
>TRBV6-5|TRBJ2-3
CASSYSRDRRPDTQYF
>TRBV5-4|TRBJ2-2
CASSIQGAGAGELFF
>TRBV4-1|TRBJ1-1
CASSQGQGYTEAFF
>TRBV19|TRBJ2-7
CASSMQPGNYEQYF
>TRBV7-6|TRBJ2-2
CASSLMSGDTGELFF
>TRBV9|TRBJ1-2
CASSVVGGRDGYTF
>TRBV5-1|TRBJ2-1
CASSPRAANNEQFF
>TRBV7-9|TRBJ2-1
CASGDRAHGDEQFF
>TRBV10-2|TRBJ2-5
CASTPGETQYF
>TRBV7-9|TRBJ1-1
CASSLDGINTEAFF
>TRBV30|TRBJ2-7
CAWGRGGRRGEQSF
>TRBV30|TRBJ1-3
CAWQIRGGLHSGNTIYF
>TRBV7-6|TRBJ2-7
CASSPGLELPYEQYF
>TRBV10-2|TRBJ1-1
CASRVGQGNTEAFF